The rows below give T cell receptor beta chains drawn from one sample of a study of immune cell composition in non-small cell lung cancer. Clones were sequenced by immunoSEQ multiplex PCR, and TCRdb holds only the in-frame ones, with some missing. Of about 3,700 clones listed, almost 70% were seen once; the top ten hold about 8%. The material sequenced was lung tumor tissue. All receptors derive from a human donor with non-small cell lung cancer. CDR3s include the opening cysteine and the closing phenylalanine or tryptophan. D genes are given only for firm matches. Not every row has a clone size; where given, it reads once, few, many or a size class.

d_call	v_call	clone_size	j_call	cdr3_aa	cdr3_nt
-	TRBV7-3	-	TRBJ2-7	CASSLTRLVEEQYF	TGTGCCAGCAGCTTAACGCGACTAGTTGAGGAGCAGTACTTC
TRBD1	TRBV19	-	TRBJ2-3	CASSRDRVTDTQYF	TGTGCCAGTTCGAGGGACAGAGTCACAGATACGCAGTATTTT
TRBD1	TRBV2	-	TRBJ1-2	CASRGTGRGYTF	TGTGCCAGCAGGGGGACAGGTAGAGGCTACACCTTC
-	TRBV15	-	TRBJ2-1	CATSRWPSNEQFF	TGTGCCACCAGCAGGTGGCCTAGCAATGAGCAGTTCTTC
-	TRBV21-1	-	TRBJ2-5	CASIPSRGETQYF	TGTGCCAGCATTCCATCGCGGGGAGAGACCCAGTACTTC
TRBD1	TRBV6-6	-	TRBJ1-4	CASGQGWEKLFF	TGTGCCAGCGGACAGGGGTGGGAAAAACTGTTTTTT
-	TRBV5-5	few	TRBJ1-1	CASSGGTLSNTEAFF	TGTGCCAGCAGCGGCGGGACCCTCTCTAACACTGAAGCTTTCTTT
-	TRBV28	once	TRBJ1-5	CASSKPGENQPQHF	TGTGCCAGCAGTAAACCGGGTGAAAATCAGCCCCAGCATTTT
-	TRBV14	-	TRBJ2-3	CASSKRFGADTQYF	TGTGCCAGCAGTAAGAGATTCGGGGCAGATACGCAGTATTTT
-	TRBV19	-	TRBJ2-2	CASNSPGQSGELFF	TGTGCCAGTAATTCACCGGGACAAAGCGGGGAGCTGTTTTTT
TRBD2	TRBV6-1	-	TRBJ2-1	CASSRPGLAGLEQFF	TGTGCCAGCTCCAGGCCGGGACTAGCGGGACTTGAGCAGTTCTTC
-	TRBV5-6	-	TRBJ1-5	CASSPGHLYNQPQHF	TGTGCCAGCAGCCCAGGACACCTATACAATCAGCCCCAGCATTTT
-	TRBV5-1	-	TRBJ1-2	CAGQTRDTTYGYTF	TGTGCCGGCCAAACCCGGGACACCACCTATGGCTACACCTTC
-	TRBV6-5	-	TRBJ2-5	CASSYSPLANQETQYF	TGTGCCAGCAGTTACTCGCCACTAGCCAACCAAGAGACCCAGTACTTC
-	TRBV6-5	large	TRBJ1-2	CASGSLWAGDNYTF	TGTGCCAGCGGATCCCTTTGGGCAGGGGACAACTACACCTTC
-	TRBV5-4	few	TRBJ2-1	CASSRDYNEQFF	TGTGCCAGCAGCCGGGACTACAATGAGCAGTTCTTC
TRBD1	TRBV11-2	-	TRBJ1-2	CASSLDEVKGASGYTF	TGTGCCAGCAGCTTAGATGAGGTGAAGGGGGCGTCTGGCTACACCTTC
-	TRBV6-1	-	TRBJ1-4	CASSAPFRGGTNEKLFF	TGTGCCAGCAGTGCCCCCTTCAGGGGTGGAACTAATGAAAAACTGTTTTTT
-	TRBV5-4	-	TRBJ1-5	CASSCPRGCQPQHF	TGTGCCAGCAGCTGTCCACGGGGGTGTCAGCCCCAGCATTTT
TRBD1	TRBV5-8	-	TRBJ2-1	CASSLGQGGEQFF	TGTGCCAGCAGCTTGGGACAGGGGGGTGAGCAGTTCTTC
-	TRBV28	-	TRBJ1-4	CASSEEYNEKLFF	TGTGCCAGTTCCGAGGAATATAATGAAAAACTGTTTTTT
-	TRBV13	few	TRBJ2-1	CASSSSGTNIYDEQFF	TGTGCCAGCAGCTCATCCGGGACAAATATTTACGATGAGCAGTTCTTC
-	TRBV5-1	-	TRBJ1-4	CASSLVGRADNEKLFF	TGCGCCAGCAGCTTGGTCGGCAGGGCGGATAATGAAAAACTGTTTTTT
TRBD1	TRBV4-2	-	TRBJ2-5	CASSRQTGEFETQYF	TGTGCCAGCAGCCGTCAGACAGGGGAATTTGAGACCCAGTACTTC
-	TRBV4-3	-	TRBJ1-4	CASSQDMRGEKLFF	TGCGCCAGCAGCCAAGATATGAGGGGGGAAAAACTGTTTTTT
TRBD1	TRBV5-5	-	TRBJ2-1	CASSSGTGDYNEQFF	TGTGCCAGCAGCTCGGGGACAGGGGACTACAATGAGCAGTTCTTC
TRBD2	TRBV7-2	-	TRBJ2-7	CASSPRVAGEVEQYF	TGTGCCAGCAGCCCCCGCGTAGCGGGAGAGGTCGAGCAGTACTTC
-	TRBV4-1	-	TRBJ1-2	CASSQDPGILYGYTF	TGCGCCAGCAGCCAAGATCCAGGAATACTCTATGGCTACACCTTC
TRBD2	TRBV19	-	TRBJ2-3	CASSIFSGRTDTQYF	TGTGCCAGTAGTATATTCAGCGGGAGAACAGATACGCAGTATTTT